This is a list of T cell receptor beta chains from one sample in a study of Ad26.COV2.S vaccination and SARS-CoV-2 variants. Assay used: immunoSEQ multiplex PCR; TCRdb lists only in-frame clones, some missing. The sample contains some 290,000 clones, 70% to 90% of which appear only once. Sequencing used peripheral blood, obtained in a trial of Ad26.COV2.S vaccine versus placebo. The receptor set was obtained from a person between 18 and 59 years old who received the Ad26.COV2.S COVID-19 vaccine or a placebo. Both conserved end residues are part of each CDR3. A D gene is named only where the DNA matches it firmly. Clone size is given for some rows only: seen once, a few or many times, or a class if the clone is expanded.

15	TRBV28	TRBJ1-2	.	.	TGTGCCAGCAGTCCGAGACAGAAGAGTCGCTATGGCTACACCTTC	CASSPRQKSRYGYTF
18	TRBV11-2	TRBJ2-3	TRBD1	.	TGTGCCAGCAGCTCTTTTAGGGAGGGACAGGGTAGATTCATCACGCAGTATTTT	CASSSFREGQGRFITQYF
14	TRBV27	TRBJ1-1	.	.	TGTGCCAGCAGTTTTAGGGACTATAGAGGCGAAGCTTTCTTT	CASSFRDYRGEAFF
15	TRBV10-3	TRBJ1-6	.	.	TGTGCCATCAGTGCCGGGACGGTACGAAATTCACCCCTCCACTTT	CAISAGTVRNSPLHF
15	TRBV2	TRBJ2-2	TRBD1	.	TGTGCCAGCAGCCGGGACAGAACGAACACCGGGGAGCTGTTTTTT	CASSRDRTNTGELFF
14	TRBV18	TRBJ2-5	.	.	TGTGCCAGCTCACGGACAGTCGGGGAAGAGACCCAGTACTTC	CASSRTVGEETQYF
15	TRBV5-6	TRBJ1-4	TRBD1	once	TGTGCCAGCAGCCCACCGGACAGGACCTATGAAAAACTGTTTTTT	CASSPPDRTYEKLFF
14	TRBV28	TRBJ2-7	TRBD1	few	TGTGCCAGCATATCAGGACAGGGTACATACGAGCAGTACTTC	CASISGQGTYEQYF
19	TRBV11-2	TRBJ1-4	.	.	TGTGCCAGCAGCCTCCTAGGGGCGCCAGCTTATGCAACTAATGAAAAACTGTTTTTT	CASSLLGAPAYATNEKLFF
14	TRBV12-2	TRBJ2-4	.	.	TGTGCAAGTCGCTTAGTTGAGGATTTGAACATTCAGTACTTC	CASRLVEDLNIQYF
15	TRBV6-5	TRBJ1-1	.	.	TGTGCCAGCATCACCACAAGGACGGGGAACACTGAAGCTTTCTTT	CASITTRTGNTEAFF
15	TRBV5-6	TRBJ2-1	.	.	TGTGCCAGCAGCTTGGAGAGGCTAACCTACAATGAGCAGTTCTTC	CASSLERLTYNEQFF
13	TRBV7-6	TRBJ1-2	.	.	TGTGCCAGCAGCTTAAGTGGCAATTCGGGGCTCACCTTC	CASSLSGNSGLTF
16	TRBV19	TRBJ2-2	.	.	TGTGCCAGTAGTCCATTTCGGACGGCAAACACCGGGGAGCTGTTTTTT	CASSPFRTANTGELFF
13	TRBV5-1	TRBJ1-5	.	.	TGCGCCAGCAGCACCCAGGCGGGACAGCCCCAGCATTTT	CASSTQAGQPQHF
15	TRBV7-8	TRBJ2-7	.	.	TGTGCCAGCAGCTTAGTATTCGGGGGCGTGTACGAGCAGTACTTC	CASSLVFGGVYEQYF
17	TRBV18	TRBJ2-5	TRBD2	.	TGTGCCAGCTCACCACTTGTAGCGGGGGGGATCCAAGAGACCCAGTACTTC	CASSPLVAGGIQETQYF
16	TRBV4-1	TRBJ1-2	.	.	TGCGCCAGCAGCCAACACCCCAGGGGAGCTAACTATGGCTACACCTTC	CASSQHPRGANYGYTF
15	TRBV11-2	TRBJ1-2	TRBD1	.	TGTGCCAGCAGCCCGATGGGACAGGGGGCGAATGGCTACACCTTC	CASSPMGQGANGYTF
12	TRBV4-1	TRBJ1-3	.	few	TGCGCCAGCAGCCAAGATTCCGACACCATATATTTT	CASSQDSDTIYF
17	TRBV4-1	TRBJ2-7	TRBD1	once	TGCGCCAGCAGCCAAACTGGCGGGACAGGGGAAACCCACGAGCAGTACTTC	CASSQTGGTGETHEQYF
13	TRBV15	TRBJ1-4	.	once	TGTGCCACCAGCAGAGGGGCGGGTGAAAAACTGTTTTTT	CATSRGAGEKLFF
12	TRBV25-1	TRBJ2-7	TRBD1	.	TGTGCCAGCTCGGACAGGGAATACGAGCAGTACTTC	CASSDREYEQYF
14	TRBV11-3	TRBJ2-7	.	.	TGTGCCAGCAGCCGAGACAGTAACAACTACGAGCAGTACTTC	CASSRDSNNYEQYF
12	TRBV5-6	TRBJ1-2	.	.	TGTGCCAGCAGCCGAGAAAACTATGGCTACACCTTC	CASSRENYGYTF